The present T cell receptor (beta chain) was sequenced within a study of blood T cell repertoires in COVID-19. Study details: Sources were T cells, B-cell-depleted T cells, or PBMCs; the material itself was cDNA or gDNA.

The CDR3 totals 16 residues. With V trimmed by 9 bases and J by 0 bases, 12 bases remained unmatched. Per the germline V gene, CDR1 is WNHNN and CDR2 is SYGVQD (reference sequence). Those who participated ranged in age from about 18 to 95 years and resided in approximately 26 US areas. In the study's own analysis: Counts of nucleated cells, estimated from reference gene primer amplification, were obtained. The data were produced by immunoSEQ multiplex PCR, yet TCRdb's version contains in-frame clones alone and is incomplete. The V and J calls and clone size are taken from that table; D and trimming were inferred from the DNA. The sample contains about 210,000 clones, roughly four fifths of which appear only once.

This TCR came from a man in his forties or fifties who had recovered from COVID-19. Sequenced: PBMCs or T cells enriched from blood (not recorded which). V gene TRBV10-1 combines with J gene TRBJ2-7; the match to TRBD1 covers 9 bases. In DNA, the CDR3 is TGCGCCAGTGCGGGACAGGGCATTCTAAGCTCCTACGAGCAGTACTTC. Encoded protein: CASAGQGILSSYEQYF.